This T cell receptor (beta chain) comes out of a study of blood T cell repertoires in COVID-19. Sequenced by immunoSEQ multiplex PCR; TCRdb stores in-frame clones only, minus some. The sample has about 180,000 clones, approximately 87% seen once; the top ten hold around 13%. Germline V lookup: CDR1 SGHDN, CDR2 FVKESK. Trimming stripped 4 bases from V and 5 bases from J, with 14 bases between. The CDR3 totals 14 residues. Input material: peripheral blood. The receptor was isolated from a woman between 70 and 85 years old with COVID-19, enrolled during active disease. The gene calls are TRBV14 and TRBJ2-5; tentative D call: TRBD2 (6 bases). The CDR3 reads CASSPREEGETQYF. The CDR3 nucleotides read TGTGCCAGCAGCCCTCGCGAGGAGGGGGAGACCCAGTACTTC.